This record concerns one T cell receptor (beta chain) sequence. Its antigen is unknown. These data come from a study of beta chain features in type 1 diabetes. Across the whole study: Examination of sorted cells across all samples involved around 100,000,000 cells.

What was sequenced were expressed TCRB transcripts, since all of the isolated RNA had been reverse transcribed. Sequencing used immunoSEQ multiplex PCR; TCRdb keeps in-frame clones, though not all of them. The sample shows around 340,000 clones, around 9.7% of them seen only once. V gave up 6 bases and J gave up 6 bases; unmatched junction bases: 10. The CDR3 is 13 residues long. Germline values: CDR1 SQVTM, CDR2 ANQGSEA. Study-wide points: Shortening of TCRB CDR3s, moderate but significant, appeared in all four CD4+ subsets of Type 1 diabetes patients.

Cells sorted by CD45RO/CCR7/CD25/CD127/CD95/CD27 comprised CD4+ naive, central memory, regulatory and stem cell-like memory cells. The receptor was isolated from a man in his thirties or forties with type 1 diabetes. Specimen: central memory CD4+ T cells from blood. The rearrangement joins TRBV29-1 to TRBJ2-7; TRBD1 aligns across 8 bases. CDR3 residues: CSVIRTGSREQYF. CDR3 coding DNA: TGCAGCGTGATACGGACAGGGTCGCGCGAGCAGTACTTC.